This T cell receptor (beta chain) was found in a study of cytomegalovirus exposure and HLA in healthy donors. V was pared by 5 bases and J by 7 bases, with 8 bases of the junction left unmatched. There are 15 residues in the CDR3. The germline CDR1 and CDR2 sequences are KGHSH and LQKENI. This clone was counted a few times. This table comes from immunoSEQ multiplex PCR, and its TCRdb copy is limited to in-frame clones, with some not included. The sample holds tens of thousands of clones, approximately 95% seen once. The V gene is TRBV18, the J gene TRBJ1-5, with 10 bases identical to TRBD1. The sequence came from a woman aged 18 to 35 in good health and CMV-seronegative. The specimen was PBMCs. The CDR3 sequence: CASSDRGRVGQPQHF. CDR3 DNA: TGTGCCAGCTCAGACAGGGGGCGGGTTGGGCAGCCCCAGCATTTT.